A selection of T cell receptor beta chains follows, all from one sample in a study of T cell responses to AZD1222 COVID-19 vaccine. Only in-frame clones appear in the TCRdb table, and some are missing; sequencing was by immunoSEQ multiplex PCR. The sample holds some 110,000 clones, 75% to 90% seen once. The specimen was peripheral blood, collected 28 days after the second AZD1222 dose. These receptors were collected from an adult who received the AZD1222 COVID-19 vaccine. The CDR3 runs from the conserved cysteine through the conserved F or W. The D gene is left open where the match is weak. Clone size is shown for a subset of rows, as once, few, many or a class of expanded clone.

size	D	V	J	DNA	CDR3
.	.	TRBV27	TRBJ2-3	TGTGCCAGCAGCCTTTTTCTTCGCTCGGATACGCAGTATTTT	CASSLFLRSDTQYF
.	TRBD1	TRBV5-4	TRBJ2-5	TGTGCCAGCAGCAAGACAGGGTTCCAAGAGACCCAGTACTTC	CASSKTGFQETQYF
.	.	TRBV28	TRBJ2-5	TGTGCCAGCAGCCTGGGAGAGACCCAGTACTTC	CASSLGETQYF
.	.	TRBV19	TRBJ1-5	TGTGCCAGTAGTATAATAGGGGATCAGCCCCAGCATTTT	CASSIIGDQPQHF
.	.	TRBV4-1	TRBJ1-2	TGCGCCAGCAGCCAGGAGGGGATTCCCGAAGGCTACACCTTC	CASSQEGIPEGYTF
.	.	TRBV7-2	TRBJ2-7	TGTGCCAGCAGCCTCTTCGACTATGACTACGAGCAGTACTTC	CASSLFDYDYEQYF
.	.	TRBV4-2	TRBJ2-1	TGTGCCAGCGGGTCGCACGGAGAAGGGTACAATGAGCAGTTCTTC	CASGSHGEGYNEQFF
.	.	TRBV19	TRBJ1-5	TGTGCCAGTACCTTGGGCTCCGGTCAGCCCCAGCATTTT	CASTLGSGQPQHF
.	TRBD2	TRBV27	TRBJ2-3	TGTGCCAGCAGTAAGCGACTAGCGATGAGATCGACAGATACGCAGTATTTT	CASSKRLAMRSTDTQYF
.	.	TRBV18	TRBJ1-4	TGTGCCAGCTCACCCCGAGAGGGATCTAATGAAAAACTGTTTTTT	CASSPREGSNEKLFF
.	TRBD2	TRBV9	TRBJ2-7	TGTGCCAGCAGCGTAGGGGCGGGAGGTTTTTACGAGCAGTACTTC	CASSVGAGGFYEQYF
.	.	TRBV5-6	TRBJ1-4	TGTGCCAGCAGCTTCCGGGCCCGTGGGACTAATGAAAAACTGTTTTTT	CASSFRARGTNEKLFF
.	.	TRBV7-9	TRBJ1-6	TGTGCCAGCAGCTTAAGTGACCGGATGCGTTCACCCCTCCACTTT	CASSLSDRMRSPLHF
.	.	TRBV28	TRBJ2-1	TGTGCCAGCAGCCCGAACTCGGGGCGGGTAGGGTCGAATGAGCAGTTCTTC	CASSPNSGRVGSNEQFF
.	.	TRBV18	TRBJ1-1	TGTGCCAGCTCTCCATCCCGGGGGAACACTGAAGCTTTCTTT	CASSPSRGNTEAFF
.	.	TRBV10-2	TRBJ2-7	TGCGCCAGCAGTGACGGACTCCCCTACGAGCAGTACTTC	CASSDGLPYEQYF
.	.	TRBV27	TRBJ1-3	TGTGCCAGCAGTTCCTTACAGCACTCTCCTGGAAACACCATATATTTT	CASSSLQHSPGNTIYF
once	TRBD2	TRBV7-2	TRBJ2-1	TGTGCCAGCAGCTTAGCCGGGGGACTAGCGGGACATGAGCAGTTCTTC	CASSLAGGLAGHEQFF